This T cell receptor (beta chain) came from a study of blood T cell repertoires in COVID-19. Per the authors' pipeline: Using reference gene primer amplification, nucleated cell counts were estimated. Clones were read by immunoSEQ multiplex PCR, and TCRdb kept only the in-frame ones, dropping some. V and J calls and clone size are given by that table; D and trimming were obtained from the DNA. Of 110,000 or so clones listed, 81% were seen once; the top ten hold about 1.4%. The receptor's source is a man over 45 with acute or convalescent COVID-19. Input material: peripheral blood.

CDR3 nucleotides: TGTGCCAGCAGCCCTAGCGGGAGGGGGCAGCCCCAGCATTTT. It codes for CASSPSGRGQPQHF. The V gene is TRBV11-2, the J gene TRBJ1-5, with D maybe TRBD1 (6 bases). Per germline, CDR1 SGHAT and CDR2 FQNNGV. V lost 5 bases, J lost 7 bases, and 15 bases lay in between. The CDR3 has 14 amino acids. The full variable domain, rest sourced from reference TRBV11-2 and TRBJ1-5, is EAGVAQSPRYKIIEKRQSVAFWCNPISGHATLYWYQQILGQGPKLLIQFQNNGVVDDSQLPKDRFSAERLKGVDSTLKIQPAKLEDSAVYLCASSPSGRGQPQHFGDGTRLSIL.